Listed here is a single T cell receptor beta chain. The antigen is not known. The data belong to a study of T cell responses to AZD1222 COVID-19 vaccine. Notes on the study in general: Spike-specific TCR breadth and depth were elevated following two AZD1222 doses. Clonal diversity may have been underestimated in mostly white British donors.

CDR3 length: 13 amino acids. Trimming removed 5 bases from V and 8 bases from J; junction bases left unmatched: 8. CDR1 is SEHNR and CDR2 is FQNEAQ in the germline V gene (reference sequence). Clones were read by immunoSEQ multiplex PCR, and TCRdb kept only the in-frame ones, dropping some. The repertoire has 120,000 or so clones, 85% to 90% of them found once; the top ten carry about 27%. The specimen was peripheral blood, collected on day 0 of AZD1222 vaccination. The TCR comes from an adult in good health. The chain carries TRBV7-9 and TRBJ1-2; 7 bases match TRBD1. CDR3 sequence: CASSHGTDGGYTF. In nucleotides, the CDR3 is TGTGCCAGCAGCCACGGGACAGATGGAGGCTACACCTTC.